These 15 T cell receptor beta chains share one sample of origin, sequenced in a study of cytomegalovirus exposure and HLA in healthy donors. TCRdb keeps only in-frame clones here, not all; method: immunoSEQ multiplex PCR. The sample includes some 130,000 clones, 89% of them seen just once. Source material: PBMCs. Receptors were obtained from a woman aged 18-30 years in good health and CMV-seronegative.

The rearrangement uses TRBV6-1 and TRBJ2-5; 14 bases fit TRBD2. The CDR3 is made up of 19 amino acids. Trimming at V came to 3 bases and at J to 5 bases, leaving 14 bases not matched to a gene. Per germline, CDR1 MNHNS and CDR2 SASEGT. The CDR3 loop reads CASSEKPGLAGAGGETQYF. CDR3 DNA sequence: TGTGCCAGCAGTGAGAAACCGGGACTAGCGGGGGCCGGGGGGGAGACCCAGTACTTC.

This clone occurred once. The chain has TRBV6-5 and TRBJ2-1; 8 bases agree with TRBD2. The trim removed 8 bases at V and 3 bases at J, leaving 0 bases unmatched. The germline gives CDR1 MNHEY, CDR2 SVGAGI. The length of the CDR3 is 12 residues. The CDR3, as DNA: TGTGCCAGCCGGGGGGGCTACAATGAGCAGTTCTTC. This sequence encodes CASRGGYNEQFF.

The chain is built from TRBV5-6 and TRBJ1-2; TRBD1 is a possible D gene (6 bases). CDR1 and CDR2 (germline): SGHDT, YYEEEE. Trimming shortened V by 0 bases and J by 7 bases, and 7 bases separated the two germline ends. This CDR3 has 12 residues. CDR3 region: CASSLEGGGYTF. In DNA form, the CDR3 reads TGTGCCAGCAGCTTGGAAGGGGGTGGCTACACCTTC.

The genes are TRBV5-1 and TRBJ1-1; D is unclear. The germline V and J ends were trimmed by 2 bases and 4 bases, with 18 bases remaining between them. CDR3 length: 16 residues. Germline-derived CDR1 and CDR2 are SGHRS and YFSETQ. CDR3 amino acids: CASSLGRVPGGTEAFF. The CDR3 DNA reads as TGCGCCAGCAGCTTAGGGAGGGTCCCTGGCGGCACTGAAGCTTTCTTT.

This clone was found once. V and J are TRBV7-9 and TRBJ1-5, with D possibly being TRBD1 (6 bases). The V gene lost 6 bases and the J gene lost 1 base, with 10 bases spanning the gap. Germline assignment: CDR1 SEHNR and CDR2 FQNEAQ (reference sequence). The CDR3 consists of 14 residues. This CDR3 is CASSTGSSNQPQHF. CDR3 DNA: TGTGCCAGCAGTACAGGGTCGAGCAATCAGCCCCAGCATTTT. Full variable domain (outside the CDR3, taken from reference TRBV7-9 and TRBJ1-5): DTGVSQNPRHKITKRGQNVTFRCDPISEHNRLYWYRQTLGQGPEFLTYFQNEAQLEKSRLLSDRFSAERPKGSFSTLEIQRTEQGDSAMYLCASSTGSSNQPQHFGDGTRLSIL.

The chain employs TRBV5-4 and TRBJ1-1; 9 bases agree with TRBD1. Germline V gives CDR1 SGHNT, CDR2 YYREEE (reference sequence). The CDR3 runs to 13 residues. With V trimmed by 1 base and J by 7 bases, 2 bases remained unmatched. This CDR3 reads CASSLRQGGEAFF. CDR3 coding DNA: TGTGCCAGCAGCTTGAGACAGGGGGGTGAAGCTTTCTTT.

This clone was seen a few times. The genes are TRBV21-1 and TRBJ1-2; the table gives TRBD1 as D, unverified against the DNA. TRBV21-1 is recorded as a pseudogene. The CDR3 runs 14 residues. The CDR3 reads CASTATGGSYGYTF. In nucleotides, the CDR3 is TGTGCCAGCACAGCGACAGGGGGTAGCTATGGCTACACCTTC.

This sequence joins TRBV7-9 and TRBJ1-1, with 10 bases matching TRBD1. Trimming removed 5 bases from V and 1 base from J; junction bases left unmatched: 7. This CDR3 spans 16 amino acids. Germline values: CDR1 SEHNR, CDR2 FQNEAQ (reference sequence). The CDR3 loop is CASSNGQGGENTEAFF. The CDR3 DNA sequence: TGTGCCAGCAGCAACGGACAGGGGGGCGAGAACACTGAAGCTTTCTTT.

The V call is TRBV29-1, the J call TRBJ2-3; 8 bases fit TRBD2. This CDR3 comprises 14 residues. The V and J ends lost 4 bases and 2 bases, in that order; junction bases with no gene match: 5. Germline CDR1 and CDR2: SQVTM and ANQGSEA. The CDR3 coding sequence is TGCAGCGTTGCCTACGGGGGGGCCACAGATACGCAGTATTTT. Translated, it gives CSVAYGGATDTQYF.

This chain links TRBV4-3 with TRBJ1-5; D is unresolved. From germline, CDR1 is LGHNA and CDR2 YSLEER. V was clipped by 4 bases and J by 6 bases, with 19 bases between them. The CDR3 runs 16 residues. CDR3 sequence (DNA): TGCGCCAGCAGCCCAGCCCACGAGGGCTATAGTCAGCCCCAGCATTTT. Translation gives CASSPAHEGYSQPQHF.

The gene calls are TRBV7-3 and TRBJ1-3; D unclear. The germline V gene has CDR1 SGHTA and CDR2 FQGTGA. V gave up 5 bases and J gave up 0 bases, with 14 bases separating them. The CDR3 is 16 residues long. CDR3 nucleotide sequence: TGTGCCAGCAGCAACAGAACCTTGAGCTCTGGAAACACCATATATTTT. It is translated as CASSNRTLSSGNTIYF. The full variable domain, rest sourced from reference TRBV7-3 and TRBJ1-3, is GAGVSQTPSNKVTEKGKYVELRCDPISGHTALYWYRQSLGQGPEFLIYFQGTGAADDSGLPNDRFFAVRPEGSVSTLKIQRTERGDSAVYLCASSNRTLSSGNTIYFGEGSWLTVV.

The rearrangement uses TRBV6-1 and TRBJ1-6; 8 nucleotides align to TRBD1. The J segment lost 9 bases and the V segment lost 1 base, leaving 2 bases of the junction unmatched. The CDR3 extends over 14 amino acids. Per the germline V gene, CDR1 is MNHNS and CDR2 is SASEGT. The CDR3: CASSEGQGTSPLHF. In nucleotides, the CDR3 is TGTGCCAGCAGTGAAGGACAGGGGACTTCACCCCTCCACTTT.

The V and J genes are TRBV6-1 and TRBJ2-1; 10 bases are shared with TRBD2. This CDR3 has 14 residues. CDR1 is MNHNS and CDR2 is SASEGT in the germline V gene. V trimming: 6 bases; J trimming: 4 bases; junction bases outside the gene matches: 3. CDR3 region: CASRPGLAYNEQFF. CDR3 sequence (DNA): TGTGCCAGCAGACCGGGACTAGCGTACAATGAGCAGTTCTTC.

This clone was seen a handful of times. The rearrangement links TRBV10-2 to TRBJ2-3; D uncertain. The CDR3 runs to 11 residues. The germline V and J ends were trimmed by 4 bases and 6 bases, with 5 bases remaining between them. The germline CDR1 and CDR2 sequences are WSHSY and SAAADI. CDR3 nucleotides: TGCGCCAGCAGTGCCTTGGATACGCAGTATTTT. Translation gives CASSALDTQYF.

The chain joins TRBV27 to TRBJ2-1, with 9 bases that match TRBD2. CDR3 length equals 17 residues. The V segment lost 1 base and the J segment 3 bases; nucleotides outside the gene matches: 7. Germline-derived CDR1 and CDR2 are MNHEY and SMNVEV (reference sequence). DNA for the CDR3: TGTGCCAGCAGTTTATTGGGTAGCGGGGGTGTCTACAATGAGCAGTTCTTC. This gives the protein CASSLLGSGGVYNEQFF.